This T cell receptor (beta chain) appears in the sequencing data of a study of OX40 agonist ivuxolimab in advanced cancers. About the research overall: Three patients had partial responses: one hepatocellular carcinoma, two cutaneous melanoma.

The protocol was immunoSEQ multiplex PCR, while the TCRdb copy is restricted to in-frame clones and leaves out a portion. The data show 67,000 or so clones, about nine tenths seen once. This receptor was identified in an adult with an advanced solid tumor such as melanoma, head and neck, liver or kidney cancer. This material consisted of CD4+ or CD8+ T cells sorted from blood, taken in a trial of the OX40 agonist ivuxolimab.

The CDR3 region has the DNA TGTGCCAGTAGTGTGGGGACAGCTTCCTACGAGCAGTACTTC. Translated: CASSVGTASYEQYF. V and J are TRBV19 and TRBJ2-5; 7 bases align to TRBD1. Judging by the DNA end, TRBJ2-7 fits better; the J call may be wrong. This CDR3 is 14 amino acids long. Germline V gene data show CDR1 as LNHDA and CDR2 as SQIVND (reference sequence).